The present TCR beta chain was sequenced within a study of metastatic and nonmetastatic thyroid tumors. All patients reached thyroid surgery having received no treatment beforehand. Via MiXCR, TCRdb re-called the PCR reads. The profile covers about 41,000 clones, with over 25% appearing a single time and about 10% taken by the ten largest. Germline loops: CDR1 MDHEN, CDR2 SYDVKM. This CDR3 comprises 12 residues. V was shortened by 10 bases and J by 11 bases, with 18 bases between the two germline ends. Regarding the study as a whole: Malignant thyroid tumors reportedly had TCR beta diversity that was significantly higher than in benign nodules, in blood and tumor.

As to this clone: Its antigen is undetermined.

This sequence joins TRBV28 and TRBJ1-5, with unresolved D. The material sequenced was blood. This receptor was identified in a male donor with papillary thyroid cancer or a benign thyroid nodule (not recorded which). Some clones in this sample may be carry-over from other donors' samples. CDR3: CAISGKGLTQHF. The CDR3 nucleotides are TGTGCCATCTCAGGAAAGGGCCTGACCCAGCATTTT.